Listed below are T cell receptor beta chains from one sample, sequenced in a study of T cells after yellow fever vaccination. TCRdb called the 5' RACE reads again in MiXCR, with one record for every CDR3 protein. This table has about 160,000 distinct CDR3 sequences, 5.5% to 7.5% appearing once. The source was CD4+ T cells sorted from PBMCs, collected more than 4 days after the first yellow fever vaccination. All receptors come from a man aged 18 to 30 who received the YFV17D yellow fever vaccine. Both conserved end residues are part of each CDR3. D genes are given only for firm matches. For some rows the clone size is stated as once, few or many, or as a class when expanded; others skip it.

clone size,J gene,V gene,D gene,CDR3 DNA,CDR3 protein
-,TRBJ1-6,TRBV12-2,-,TGTGCAAGTCGCTTAGTGGGTCTGCGGACAGGGATTACCCTCCACTTT,CASRLVGLRTGITLHF
few,TRBJ2-1,TRBV6-5,-,TGTGCCAGCAGTTATAGGGGTCCCTCCTACAATGAGCAGTTCTTC,CASSYRGPSYNEQFF
many,TRBJ2-3,TRBV7-9,TRBD2,TGTGCCAGCAGCTTCAGCCTACTAGCGGCTAGCACAGATACGCAGTATTTT,CASSFSLLAASTDTQYF
many,TRBJ2-1,TRBV18,-,TGTGCCAGCTCACCAGACTCCAATGAGCAGTTCTTC,CASSPDSNEQFF
many,TRBJ1-1,TRBV12-3/TRBV12-4,-,TGTGCCAGCAGTTTAGTCGGGGGTCCAGCCACTGAAGCTTTCTTT,CASSLVGGPATEAFF
few,TRBJ1-6,TRBV11-3,-,TGTGCCAGCAGCTTAGATCTTAATTCACCCCTCCACTTT,CASSLDLNSPLHF
many,TRBJ1-1,TRBV18,-,TGTGCCAGCTCACCACCGTCAGGACGGGCGAACACTGAAGCTTTCTTT,CASSPPSGRANTEAFF
many,TRBJ1-2,TRBV11-2,TRBD1,TGTGCCAGCAGCGGACAGGGCCCCTACTTTGGCTACACCTTC,CASSGQGPYFGYTF
-,TRBJ2-6,TRBV7-8,-,TGTGCCAGCAGTCCCGGCTCATCTGGGGCCAACGTCCTGACTTTC,CASSPGSSGANVLTF
few,TRBJ1-1,TRBV12-3/TRBV12-4,TRBD1,TGTGCCAGCAGATTTGGGGGGGACAGTTCCGGGAAAACTGAAGCTTTCTTT,CASRFGGDSSGKTEAFF
-,TRBJ1-2,TRBV7-3,TRBD1,TGTGCCAGCAGCTTCGTCCCGGGACAGGGAAAACCTAACTATGGCTACACCTTC,CASSFVPGQGKPNYGYTF
many,TRBJ2-3,TRBV24-1,TRBD1,TGTGCCACCAGTATCGGGACAGGGAGCGCAGATACGCAGTATTTT,CATSIGTGSADTQYF
many,TRBJ2-3,TRBV5-1,TRBD1,TGCGCCAGCAGCTTGGCTTTAATCGGACAGGGAAGTGGAGATACGCAGTATTTT,CASSLALIGQGSGDTQYF
many,TRBJ1-5,TRBV6-6,-,TGTGCCAGCAGTTACTCGGGGGGGGGTCAGCCCCAGCATTTT,CASSYSGGGQPQHF
many,TRBJ2-2,TRBV11-2,-,TGTGCCAGCAGCTTTTATGCGACCGGGGAGCTGTTTTTT,CASSFYATGELFF
-,TRBJ2-7,TRBV5-5,-,TGTGCCAGCAGCCCCTACAGGGTAGGGGCCTTTTACGAGCAGTACTTC,CASSPYRVGAFYEQYF